This entry lists 20 T cell receptor beta chains sequenced from one sample in a study of patients and donors after allogeneic stem cell transplantation. TCRdb fed the RT-PCR reads into MiXCR, producing one record per CDR3 protein. The sample carries about 960,000 distinct CDR3 sequences, more than 15% recorded once. Material: blood, either unsorted or a sorted T cell fraction (not recorded which). The receptors originated from a human donor who was either an allogeneic HSCT recipient or a stem cell or donor lymphocyte infusion donor (not recorded which). It is not recorded whose cells these are; they may come from a transplant donor.

This chain joins TRBV28 and TRBJ1-2, with 7 bases identical to TRBD1. With V trimmed by 7 bases and J by 0 bases, 5 bases remained unmatched. Per germline, CDR1 MDHEN and CDR2 SYDVKM. This CDR3 has 14 amino acids. The CDR3 spells CASTSGGANYGYTF. In nucleotides, the CDR3 is TGTGCCAGCACCTCAGGGGGGGCTAACTATGGCTACACCTTC.

In this sample, this clonotype turned up a few times. The rearrangement links TRBV12-3 or TRBV12-4 to TRBJ1-1, with unresolved D. Deletions cut 7 bases from V and 4 bases from J, with 10 bases between. The CDR3 has 12 amino acids. As DNA, the CDR3 is TGTGCCAGCACCATGGCGGGCACTGAAGCTTTCTTT. Translation: CASTMAGTEAFF.

The V gene is TRBV7-2, the J gene TRBJ2-7; the D gene is possibly TRBD2 (7 bases). CDR3 length equals 15 residues. Germline CDR1 is SGHTA and CDR2 is FQGNSA. The germline V and J ends were trimmed by 0 bases and 2 bases, with 11 bases remaining between them. DNA for the CDR3: TGTGCCAGCAGCTTAGCGAGGGGGGGAGCCTACGAGCAGTACTTC. This codes for CASSLARGGAYEQYF.

On this clonotype itself: This CDR3 is missing its conserved last phenylalanine or tryptophan, likely due to a read error. This sequence joins TRBV2 and TRBJ1-4; D call uncertain. Trimming cost V 5 bases and J 4 bases, with 5 bases left between them. The CDR3 loop spans 12 amino acids. Germline V gene sequence: CDR1 SNHLY, CDR2 FYNNEI. CDR3 region: CASSPINEKLFY. DNA of the CDR3: TGTGCCAGCAGTCCTATTAATGAAAAACTGTTTTAT.

The gene calls are TRBV7-8 and TRBJ1-2; 12 bases are shared with TRBD1. Germline trimming cut 5 bases from V and 4 bases from J; bases unmatched to any gene: 5. Germline V gene sequence: CDR1 SGHVS, CDR2 FQNEAQ. The CDR3 covers 15 residues. DNA of the CDR3: TGTGCCAGCAGCCCGTCGGGACAGGGGGCCTATGGCTACACCTTC. It translates to CASSPSGQGAYGYTF. The full variable domain, with the rest looked up from reference TRBV7-8 and TRBJ1-2, is GAGVSQSPRYKVAKRGQDVALRCDPISGHVSLFWYQQALGQGPEFLTYFQNEAQLDKSGLPSDRFFAERPEGSVSTLKIQRTQQEDSAVYLCASSPSGQGAYGYTFGSGTRLTVV.

V gene TRBV7-3 combines with J gene TRBJ2-1; the D gene is possibly TRBD2 (5 bases). CDR1 and CDR2 from the germline V gene are SGHTA and FQGTGA. CDR3 size: 17 residues. Trimming cost V 4 bases and J 0 bases, with 16 bases left between them. CDR3 loop: CASSSLWQRSSYNEQFF. Here the CDR3 DNA reads TGTGCCAGCAGCTCCTTGTGGCAGCGGAGCTCCTACAATGAGCAGTTCTTC.

This chain links TRBV20-1 with TRBJ2-3; D not certain. The CDR3 has 14 amino acids. Trimming took off 2 bases at V and 3 bases at J, with 12 bases between the two ends. Germline-derived CDR1 and CDR2 are DFQATT and SNEGSKA (reference sequence). CDR3 nucleotide sequence: TGCAGTGCTAGAAGCCCGGGTATGACAGATACGCAGTATTTT. This translates into CSARSPGMTDTQYF.

In its sample, this clonotype was seen once. V usage is TRBV6-1 and J usage is TRBJ2-7; D possibly corresponds to TRBD1 (5 bases). The CDR3 has 14 amino acids. V lost 8 bases and J 3 bases, leaving 17 bases between the germline ends. Germline values: CDR1 MNHNS, CDR2 SASEGT. The CDR3 DNA reads as TGTGCCAGCGGGAAGGACACTCACTTCTACGAGCAGTACTTC. Translation gives CASGKDTHFYEQYF.

This clonotype was seen at least ten times. The chain is built from TRBV6-2 or TRBV6-3 and TRBJ1-5, with 8 bases aligning to TRBD1. The CDR3 covers 16 residues. The trim removed 4 bases at V and 4 bases at J, leaving 9 bases unmatched. CDR1 and CDR2 (germline): MNHEY, SVGEGT. The CDR3 bases are TGTGCCAGCAGTTCCGGACAGGGAAGACGGAATCAGCCCCAGCATTTT. Its translation is CASSSGQGRRNQPQHF.

In its sample, this clonotype was seen many times. This chain links TRBV12-3 or TRBV12-4 with TRBJ2-1; TRBD1 agrees at 7 bases. The V and J ends lost 6 bases and 10 bases, in that order; junction bases with no gene match: 18. The CDR3 extends over 16 amino acids. The CDR3 loop reads CASSKSRGTNPGEQFF. The CDR3 DNA is TGTGCCAGCAGCAAGAGCAGGGGGACAAACCCCGGAGAGCAGTTCTTC.

The genes are TRBV12-3 or TRBV12-4 and TRBJ2-3, with 15 bases that match TRBD2. The CDR3 contains 18 residues. J was trimmed by 2 bases and V by 5 bases; bases with no gene match: 8. CDR3 sequence (DNA): TGTGCCAGCAGTCGCCGCGGACTAGCGGGGGGGATCACAGATACGCAGTATTTT. Residues: CASSRRGLAGGITDTQYF.

The table lists this clonotype with a few counts. The CDR3 region has the DNA TGCGCCAGCAGCCGGAGGGGAGGAGGGGATACGCAGTATTTT. Amino acid sequence: CASSRRGGGDTQYF. The chain uses TRBV4-3 and TRBJ2-3; D is perhaps TRBD2 (6 bases). The CDR3 contains 14 residues. V lost 4 bases and J 6 bases, leaving 14 bases between the germline ends. The germline CDR1 and CDR2 sequences are LGHNA and YSLEER.

The J gene is TRBJ1-5, the V gene TRBV24-1; D perhaps matches TRBD1 (5 bases). This CDR3 is built from 13 residues. Deletions cut 6 bases from V and 1 base from J, with 6 bases between. CDR1 is KGHDR, CDR2 SFDVKD, per germline. In nucleotides, the CDR3 is TGTGCCACCAGTCAGGGAAGCAATCAGCCCCAGCATTTT. Translated, it gives CATSQGSNQPQHF.

This clonotype occurred a few times. The rearrangement joins TRBV27 to TRBJ1-2, with D hard to call. CDR1 and CDR2 (germline): MNHEY, SMNVEV (reference sequence). The CDR3 consists of 13 residues. Deletions cut 1 base from V and 4 bases from J, with 7 bases between. The CDR3 coding sequence is TGTGCCAGCAGTTTATGGAAGGGCTATGGCTACACCTTC. Its translation: CASSLWKGYGYTF.

The V and J genes are TRBV19 and TRBJ2-1, with D maybe TRBD2 (6 bases). This CDR3 spans 13 amino acids. Germline V gene lookup returns CDR1 LNHDA and CDR2 SQIVND (reference sequence). V was shortened by 3 bases and J by 8 bases, with 11 bases between the two germline ends. The CDR3 coding sequence is TGTGCCAGTAGTATTTCGGGGGTGGATGAGCAGTTCTTC. Translated, it gives CASSISGVDEQFF.

This sequence joins TRBV6-1 and TRBJ1-6; D unclear. The CDR3 is made up of 16 amino acids. The V end lost 7 bases, the J end lost 0 bases, and 13 bases lay between the germline ends. Germline CDR1 is MNHNS and CDR2 is SASEGT. This chain's CDR3 is CASTSRVSSYNSPLHF. CDR3 bases: TGTGCCAGCACGAGTCGCGTTAGCTCCTATAATTCACCCCTCCACTTT.

This clonotype was picked up a small number of times. The rearrangement links TRBV7-9 to TRBJ1-1; TRBD1 is a possible D gene (6 bases). The V end lost 5 bases, the J end lost 11 bases, and 21 bases lay between the germline ends. The CDR3 has 14 residues. Germline values: CDR1 SEHNR, CDR2 FQNEAQ (reference sequence). CDR3 coding DNA: TGTGCCAGCAGCCCCCGGGACACCGATACGGCGGCTTTCTTT. This encodes CASSPRDTDTAAFF.

Points on this clonotype: A much larger clone differs from this one at a single base, so this may be a read error. The chain is built from TRBV12-3 or TRBV12-4 and TRBJ2-1, with 10 nucleotides matching TRBD2. The CDR3 has 16 amino acids. The V gene end was trimmed by 8 bases and the J gene end by 5 bases; junction bases not matched to a gene: 12. The DNA of the CDR3 is TGTGCCAGCGGTCCCCTTACAGCGGGAGGGAACAATGAGCAGTTCTTC. Its translation is CASGPLTAGGNNEQFF.

This chain connects TRBV25-1 to TRBJ1-6; D is possibly TRBD1 (6 bases). Germline lookup yields CDR1 MGHDK and CDR2 SYGVNS. V was pared by 6 bases and J by 10 bases, with 10 bases between. The CDR3 is 12 amino acids. This CDR3 reads CASRRGDSPLHF. The CDR3 DNA reads as TGTGCCAGCAGGAGGGGGGACTCACCCCTCCACTTT.

This clonotype was detected a few times. The chain has TRBV11-3 and TRBJ2-5, with 7 nucleotides matching TRBD2. The J segment lost 5 bases and the V segment lost 5 bases, leaving 17 bases of the junction unmatched. CDR1 and CDR2 from the germline V gene are SGHNT and YENEEA. The CDR3 sequence is 17 residues long. The CDR3: CASSPRVLAELRETQYF. The CDR3 DNA reads TGTGCCAGCAGCCCCCGGGTGCTAGCGGAACTTCGGGAGACCCAGTACTTC.